The next 8 T cell receptor beta chains were all read from a single sample in a study of early T cells in non-severe SARS-CoV-2 infection. MiXCR was run by TCRdb on the 5' RACE reads, yielding one entry per CDR3 protein. The sample contains 51,000 or so distinct CDR3 sequences, approximately 9.9% of which appear only once. Sequenced input: whole blood. These receptors were obtained from an adult who was a healthcare worker with PCR-confirmed SARS-CoV-2 infection or an uninfected control (not recorded which).

V is TRBV5-5 and J is TRBJ2-7; D may be TRBD1 or TRBD2 (6 bases each). Trimming cost V 4 bases and J 1 base, with 15 bases left between them. CDR1 and CDR2 (germline): SGHKS, YYEKEE (reference sequence). CDR3 size: 15 residues. CDR3 loop: CASSHDGGGSYEQYF. The CDR3 nucleotides are TGTGCCAGCAGCCACGACGGAGGGGGATCCTACGAGCAGTACTTC.

In its sample, this clonotype was seen a few times. V and J are TRBV7-8 and TRBJ2-1; TRBD1 agrees at 9 bases. CDR3 size: 16 residues. The germline gives CDR1 SGHVS, CDR2 FQNEAQ. V trimming: 3 bases; J trimming: 4 bases; junction bases outside the gene matches: 7. CDR3 loop: CASSLRFGQGYNEQFF. CDR3 nucleotides: TGTGCCAGCAGCTTGCGCTTCGGACAGGGGTACAATGAGCAGTTCTTC.

This clonotype was picked up many times. J is TRBJ2-5 and V is TRBV6-2 or TRBV6-3; TRBD2 matches 8 bases. CDR1 and CDR2 (germline): MNHEY, SVGEGT. Trimming removed 8 bases from V and 3 bases from J; junction bases left unmatched: 5. This CDR3 spans 13 amino acids. The CDR3 nucleotides read TGTGCCAGCTCGAGGACTAGCAAAGAGACCCAGTACTTC. This sequence encodes CASSRTSKETQYF.

This clonotype showed up many times. The chain has TRBV2 and TRBJ2-1; TRBD2 might be the D (5 bases). In germline, CDR1 is SNHLY, CDR2 FYNNEI. The CDR3 is 15 amino acids. The V gene lost 6 bases and the J gene lost 0 bases, with 12 bases spanning the gap. The CDR3 nucleotides read TGTGCCAGCAGAGGTAGCGAAAGCTCCTACAATGAGCAGTTCTTC. Translated, it gives CASRGSESSYNEQFF.

The CDR3 loop reads CATNTGPNTGELFF. CDR3 coding DNA: TGTGCCACTAACACAGGGCCGAACACCGGGGAGCTGTTTTTT. The chain has TRBV24-1 and TRBJ2-2; TRBD1 might be the D (6 bases). Germline V gives CDR1 KGHDR, CDR2 SFDVKD. V lost 10 bases, J lost 0 bases, and 11 bases lay in between. The CDR3 totals 14 residues.

In this sample, this clonotype turned up many times. The chain carries TRBV12-3 or TRBV12-4 and TRBJ1-6; unclear D gene. The CDR3 is 13 residues long. The V end lost 11 bases, the J end lost 6 bases, and 14 bases lay between the germline ends. The DNA for the CDR3 is TGTGCCGCAACCGGGTCCGCTAATTCACCCCTCCACTTT. Its protein is CAATGSANSPLHF.

Ten or more counts support this clonotype. This chain joins TRBV7-3 and TRBJ2-2; D uncertain. With 6 bases removed from V and 4 bases from J, the gap between germline ends came to 9 bases. Germline V gives CDR1 SGHTA, CDR2 FQGTGA. This CDR3 comprises 13 residues. CDR3 sequence (DNA): TGTGCCAGCAGAAAAGGAACCACCGGGGAGCTGTTTTTT. Encoded protein: CASRKGTTGELFF.

This clonotype has only a few counts. The chain uses TRBV24-1 and TRBJ2-5; tentative D call: TRBD1 (5 bases). The CDR3 spans 15 residues. The V end was cut by 4 bases, the J end by 1 base, with 12 bases between. Germline V gene data show CDR1 as KGHDR and CDR2 as SFDVKD. Here the CDR3 DNA reads TGTGCCACCAGTGACCCTACAGGTAGCCAAGAGACCCAGTACTTC. Translating it yields CATSDPTGSQETQYF.